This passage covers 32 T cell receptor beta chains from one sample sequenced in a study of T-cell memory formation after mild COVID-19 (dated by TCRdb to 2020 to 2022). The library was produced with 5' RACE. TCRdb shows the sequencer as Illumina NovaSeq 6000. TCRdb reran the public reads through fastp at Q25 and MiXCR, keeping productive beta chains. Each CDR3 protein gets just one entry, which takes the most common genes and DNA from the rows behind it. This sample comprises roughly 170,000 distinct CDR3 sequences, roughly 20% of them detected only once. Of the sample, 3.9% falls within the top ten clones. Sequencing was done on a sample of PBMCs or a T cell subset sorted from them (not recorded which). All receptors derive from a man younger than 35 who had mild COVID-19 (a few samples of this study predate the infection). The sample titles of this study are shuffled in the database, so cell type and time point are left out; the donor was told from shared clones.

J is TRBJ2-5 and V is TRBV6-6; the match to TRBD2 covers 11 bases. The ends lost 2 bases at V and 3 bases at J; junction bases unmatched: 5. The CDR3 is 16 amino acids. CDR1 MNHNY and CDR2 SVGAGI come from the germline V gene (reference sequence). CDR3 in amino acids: CASSYASGGQKETQYF. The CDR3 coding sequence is TGTGCCAGCAGTTACGCTAGCGGGGGGCAAAAAGAGACCCAGTACTTC.

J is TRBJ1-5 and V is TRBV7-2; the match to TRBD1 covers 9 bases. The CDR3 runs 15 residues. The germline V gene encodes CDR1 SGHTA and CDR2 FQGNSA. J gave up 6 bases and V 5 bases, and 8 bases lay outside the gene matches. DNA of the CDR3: TGTGCCAGCAGCACGTCGGACAGGGGCGGTCAGCCCCAGCATTTT. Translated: CASSTSDRGGQPQHF.

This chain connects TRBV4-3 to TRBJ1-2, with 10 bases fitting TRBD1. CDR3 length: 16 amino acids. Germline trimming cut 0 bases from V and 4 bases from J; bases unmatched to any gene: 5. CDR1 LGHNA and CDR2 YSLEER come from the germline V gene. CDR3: CASSQEPGQGFYGYTF. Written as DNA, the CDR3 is TGCGCCAGCAGCCAAGAACCGGGACAGGGGTTCTATGGCTACACCTTC.

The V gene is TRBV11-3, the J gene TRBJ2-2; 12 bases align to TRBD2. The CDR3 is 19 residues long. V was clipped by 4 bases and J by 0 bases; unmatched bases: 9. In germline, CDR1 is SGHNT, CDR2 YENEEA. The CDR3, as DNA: TGTGCCAGCAGCTCCCGCTGGCTAGCGGGGGGGGCGAACACCGGGGAGCTGTTTTTT. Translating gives CASSSRWLAGGANTGELFF.

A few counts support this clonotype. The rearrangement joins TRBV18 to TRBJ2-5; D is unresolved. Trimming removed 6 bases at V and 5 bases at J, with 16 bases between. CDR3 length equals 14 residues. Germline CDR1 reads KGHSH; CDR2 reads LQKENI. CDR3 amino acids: CASSPARVGETQYF. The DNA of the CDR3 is TGTGCCAGCTCTCCGGCTCGGGTCGGGGAGACCCAGTACTTC. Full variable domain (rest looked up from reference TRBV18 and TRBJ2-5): NAGVMQNPRHLVRRRGQEARLRCSPMKGHSHVYWYRQLPEEGLKFMVYLQKENIIDESGMPKERFSAEFPKEGPSILRIQQVVRGDSAAYFCASSPARVGETQYFGPGTRLLVL.

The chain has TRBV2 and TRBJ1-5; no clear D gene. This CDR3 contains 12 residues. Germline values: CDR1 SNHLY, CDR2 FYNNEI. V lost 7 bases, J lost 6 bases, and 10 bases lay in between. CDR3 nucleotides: TGTGCCAGCACGGGCCTGAGTCAGCCCCAGCATTTT. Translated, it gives CASTGLSQPQHF.

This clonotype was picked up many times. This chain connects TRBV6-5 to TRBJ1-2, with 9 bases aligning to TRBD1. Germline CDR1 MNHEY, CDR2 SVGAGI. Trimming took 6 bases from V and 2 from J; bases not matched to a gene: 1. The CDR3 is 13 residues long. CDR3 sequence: CASRGQGNYGYTF. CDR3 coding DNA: TGTGCCAGCAGGGGACAGGGAAACTATGGCTACACCTTC.

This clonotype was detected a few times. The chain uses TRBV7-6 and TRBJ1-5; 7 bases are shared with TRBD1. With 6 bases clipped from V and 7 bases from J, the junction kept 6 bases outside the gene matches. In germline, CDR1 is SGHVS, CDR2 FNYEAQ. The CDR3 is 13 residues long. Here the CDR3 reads CASSTGERQPQHF. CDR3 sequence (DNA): TGTGCCAGCAGTACAGGGGAGCGCCAGCCCCAGCATTTT.

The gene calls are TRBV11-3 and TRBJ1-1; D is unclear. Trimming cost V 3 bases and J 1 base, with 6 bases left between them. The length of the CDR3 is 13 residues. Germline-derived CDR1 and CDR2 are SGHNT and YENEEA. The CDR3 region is CASSFQWNTEAFF. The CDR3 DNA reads TGTGCCAGCAGCTTTCAGTGGAACACTGAAGCTTTCTTT.

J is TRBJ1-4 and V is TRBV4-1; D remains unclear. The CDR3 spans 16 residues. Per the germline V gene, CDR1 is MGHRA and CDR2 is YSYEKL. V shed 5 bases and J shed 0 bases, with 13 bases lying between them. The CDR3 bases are TGCGCCAGCAGCTGGCAGTCAAGTTCAACTAATGAAAAACTGTTTTTT. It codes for CASSWQSSSTNEKLFF.

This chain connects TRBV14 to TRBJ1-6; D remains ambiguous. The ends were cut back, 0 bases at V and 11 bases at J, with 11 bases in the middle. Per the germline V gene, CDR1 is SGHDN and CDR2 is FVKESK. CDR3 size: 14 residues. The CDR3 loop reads CASSQDARVAPLHF. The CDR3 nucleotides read TGTGCCAGCAGCCAAGACGCTAGGGTGGCACCCCTCCACTTT.

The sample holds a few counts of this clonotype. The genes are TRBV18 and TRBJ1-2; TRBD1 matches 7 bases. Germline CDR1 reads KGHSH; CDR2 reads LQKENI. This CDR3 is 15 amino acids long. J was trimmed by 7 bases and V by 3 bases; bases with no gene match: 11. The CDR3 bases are TGTGCCAGCTCACCTAGCACCGACAGGGTGGGTGGCTACACCTTC. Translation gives CASSPSTDRVGGYTF.

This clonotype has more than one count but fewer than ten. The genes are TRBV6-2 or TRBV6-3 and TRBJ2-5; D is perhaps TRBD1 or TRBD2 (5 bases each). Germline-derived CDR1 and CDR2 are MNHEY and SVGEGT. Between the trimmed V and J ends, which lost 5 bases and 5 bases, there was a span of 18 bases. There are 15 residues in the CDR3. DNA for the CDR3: TGTGCCAGCAGTACCCCGGGACCCGGGAAGGAGACCCAGTACTTC. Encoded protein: CASSTPGPGKETQYF.

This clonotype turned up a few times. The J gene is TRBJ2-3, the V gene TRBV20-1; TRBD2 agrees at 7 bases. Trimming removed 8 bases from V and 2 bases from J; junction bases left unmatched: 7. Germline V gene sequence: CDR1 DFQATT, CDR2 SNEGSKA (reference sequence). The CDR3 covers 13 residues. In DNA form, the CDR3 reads TGCAGTCCAAGGACTAGGACCACAGATACGCAGTATTTT. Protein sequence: CSPRTRTTDTQYF.

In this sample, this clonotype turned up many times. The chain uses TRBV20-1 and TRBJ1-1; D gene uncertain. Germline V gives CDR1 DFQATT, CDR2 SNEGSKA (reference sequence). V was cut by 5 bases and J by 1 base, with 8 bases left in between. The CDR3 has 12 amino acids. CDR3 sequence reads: CSARRGNTEAFF. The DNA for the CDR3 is TGCAGTGCTCGTCGGGGGAACACTGAAGCTTTCTTT.

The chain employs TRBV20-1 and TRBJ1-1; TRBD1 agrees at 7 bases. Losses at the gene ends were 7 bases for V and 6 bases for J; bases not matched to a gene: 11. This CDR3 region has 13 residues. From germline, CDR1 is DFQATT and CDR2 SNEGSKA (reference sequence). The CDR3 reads CSVPSGTVPEAFF. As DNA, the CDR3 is TGCAGTGTCCCGTCCGGGACAGTCCCTGAAGCTTTCTTT.

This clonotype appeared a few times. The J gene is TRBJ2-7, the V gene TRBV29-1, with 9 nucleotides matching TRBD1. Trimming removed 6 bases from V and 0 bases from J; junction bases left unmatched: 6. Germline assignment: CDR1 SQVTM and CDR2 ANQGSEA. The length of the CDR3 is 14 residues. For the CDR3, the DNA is TGCAGCGTGGACGGACAGGGGAGCTCCTACGAGCAGTACTTC. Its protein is CSVDGQGSSYEQYF.

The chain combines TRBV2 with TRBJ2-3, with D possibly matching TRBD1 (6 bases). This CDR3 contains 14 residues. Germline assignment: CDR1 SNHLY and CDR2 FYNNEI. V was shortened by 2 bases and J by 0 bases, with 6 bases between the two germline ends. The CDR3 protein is CASSEQGSTDTQYF. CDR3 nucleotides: TGTGCCAGCAGTGAACAGGGGAGCACAGATACGCAGTATTTT. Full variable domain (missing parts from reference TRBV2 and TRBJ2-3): EPEVTQTPSHQVTQMGQEVILRCVPISNHLYFYWYRQILGQKVEFLVSFYNNEISEKSEIFDDQFSVERPDGSNFTLKIRSTKLEDSAMYFCASSEQGSTDTQYFGPGTRLTVL.

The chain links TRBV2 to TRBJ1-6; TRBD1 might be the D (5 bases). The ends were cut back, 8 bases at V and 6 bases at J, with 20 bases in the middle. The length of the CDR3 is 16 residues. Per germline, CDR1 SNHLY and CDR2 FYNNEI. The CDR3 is CASSREVPGLNSPLHF. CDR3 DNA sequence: TGTGCCAGCTCCAGAGAGGTCCCGGGGCTTAATTCACCCCTCCACTTT.

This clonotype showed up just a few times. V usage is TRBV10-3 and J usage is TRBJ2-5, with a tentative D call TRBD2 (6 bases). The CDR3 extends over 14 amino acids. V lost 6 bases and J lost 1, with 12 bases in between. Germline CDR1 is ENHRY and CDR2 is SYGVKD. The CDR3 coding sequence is TGTGCCATCAGGGACGGGAGCGCCCAAGAGACCCAGTACTTC. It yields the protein CAIRDGSAQETQYF.

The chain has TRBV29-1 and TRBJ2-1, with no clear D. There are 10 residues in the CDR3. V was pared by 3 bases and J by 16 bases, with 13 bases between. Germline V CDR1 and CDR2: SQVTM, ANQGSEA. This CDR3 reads CSVESEIRFF. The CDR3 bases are TGCAGCGTTGAGTCAGAGATCCGTTTCTTC.

In DNA, the CDR3 is TGTGCCAGCAGTGTATGGACACCCGGCGAGCAGTACGTC. Its protein product is CASSVWTPGEQYV. This chain uses TRBV2 with TRBJ2-7, with TRBD1 as a possible D gene (5 bases). CDR3 length: 13 residues. Trimming left V 4 bases short and J 6 bases short, with 13 bases between. Germline loops: CDR1 SNHLY, CDR2 FYNNEI.

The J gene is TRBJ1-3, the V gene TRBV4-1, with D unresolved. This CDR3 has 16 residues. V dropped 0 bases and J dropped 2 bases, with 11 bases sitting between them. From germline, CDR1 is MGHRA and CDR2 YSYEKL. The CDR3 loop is CASSQDARSAGNTIYF. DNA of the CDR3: TGCGCCAGCAGCCAAGATGCGAGAAGCGCTGGAAACACCATATATTTT.

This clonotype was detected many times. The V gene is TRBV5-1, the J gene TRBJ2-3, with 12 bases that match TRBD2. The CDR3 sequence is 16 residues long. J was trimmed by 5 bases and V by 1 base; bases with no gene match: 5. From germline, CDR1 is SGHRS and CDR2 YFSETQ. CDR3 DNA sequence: TGCGCCAGCAGCTTGAAACTAGCGGGGGGTGGAGATACGCAGTATTTT. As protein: CASSLKLAGGGDTQYF.

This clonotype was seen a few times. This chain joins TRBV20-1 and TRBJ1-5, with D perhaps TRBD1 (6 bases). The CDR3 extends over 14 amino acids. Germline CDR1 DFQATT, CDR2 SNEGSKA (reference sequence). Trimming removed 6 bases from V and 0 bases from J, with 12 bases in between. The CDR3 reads CSAGGTYSNQPQHF. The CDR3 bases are TGCAGTGCAGGGGGGACTTATAGCAATCAGCCCCAGCATTTT.

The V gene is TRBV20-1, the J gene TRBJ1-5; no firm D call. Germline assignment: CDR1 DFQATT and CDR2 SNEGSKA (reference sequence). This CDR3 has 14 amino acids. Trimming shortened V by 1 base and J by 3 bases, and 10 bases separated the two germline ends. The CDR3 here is CSARVGLFNQPQHF. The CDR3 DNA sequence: TGCAGTGCTAGAGTGGGCCTGTTCAATCAGCCCCAGCATTTT.

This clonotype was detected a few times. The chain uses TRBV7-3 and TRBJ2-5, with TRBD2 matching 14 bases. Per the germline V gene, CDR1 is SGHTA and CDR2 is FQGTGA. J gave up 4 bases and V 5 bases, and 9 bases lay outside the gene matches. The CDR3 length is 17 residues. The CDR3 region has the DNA TGTGCCAGCAGCCCGCTAGGACTAGCGGGGGGCCCAGAGACCCAGTACTTC. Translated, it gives CASSPLGLAGGPETQYF.

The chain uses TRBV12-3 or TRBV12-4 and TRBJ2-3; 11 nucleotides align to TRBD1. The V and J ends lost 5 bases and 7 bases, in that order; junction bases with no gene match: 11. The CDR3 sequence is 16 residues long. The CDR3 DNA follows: TGTGCCAGCAGTCCCCCGTGGACAGGGGGCCAATATACGCAGTATTTT. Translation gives CASSPPWTGGQYTQYF.

DNA for the CDR3: TGCGCCAGCAGCTCCTCGGGAATTAAGAACGAGCAGTACTTC. Translation: CASSSSGIKNEQYF. The rearrangement uses TRBV5-1 and TRBJ2-7; weak D call: TRBD2 (5 bases). The germline V gene encodes CDR1 SGHRS and CDR2 YFSETQ. CDR3 length equals 14 residues. Trimming stripped 3 bases from V and 5 bases from J, with 15 bases between.

Written as DNA, the CDR3 is TGCAGCGTTGGTCTTCAGGGGCTGGACACTGAAGCTTTCTTT. Translated, it gives CSVGLQGLDTEAFF. This sequence joins TRBV29-1 and TRBJ1-1; D possibly corresponds to TRBD1 (6 bases). This CDR3 is built from 14 residues. V was shortened by 4 bases and J by 3 bases, with 15 bases between the two germline ends. Germline V gene data show CDR1 as SQVTM and CDR2 as ANQGSEA. The full variable domain, with the rest looked up from reference TRBV29-1 and TRBJ1-1, is SAVISQKPSRDICQRGTSLTIQCQVDSQVTMMFWYRQQPGQSLTLIATANQGSEATYESGFVIDKFPISRPNLTFSTLTVSNMSPEDSSIYLCSVGLQGLDTEAFFGQGTRLTVV.

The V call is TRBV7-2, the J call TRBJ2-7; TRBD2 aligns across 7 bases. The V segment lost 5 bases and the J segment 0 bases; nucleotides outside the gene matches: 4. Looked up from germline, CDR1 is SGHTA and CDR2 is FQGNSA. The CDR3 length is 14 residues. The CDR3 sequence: CASSASGNSYEQYF. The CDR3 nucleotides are TGTGCCAGCAGCGCCAGCGGGAACTCCTACGAGCAGTACTTC. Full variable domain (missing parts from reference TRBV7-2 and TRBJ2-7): GAGVSQSPSNKVTEKGKDVELRCDPISGHTALYWYRQSLGQGLEFLIYFQGNSAPDKSGLPSDRFSAERTGGSVSTLTIQRTQQEDSAVYLCASSASGNSYEQYFGPGTRLTVT.

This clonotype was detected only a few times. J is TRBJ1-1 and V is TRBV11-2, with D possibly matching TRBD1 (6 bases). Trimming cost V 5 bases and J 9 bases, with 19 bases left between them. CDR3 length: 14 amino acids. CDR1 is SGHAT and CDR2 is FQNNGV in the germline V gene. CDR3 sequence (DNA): TGTGCCAGCAGCCCCGGCATGGGGGCCCTTAAAGCTTTCTTT. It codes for CASSPGMGALKAFF. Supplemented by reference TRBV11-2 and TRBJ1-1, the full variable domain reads EAGVAQSPRYKIIEKRQSVAFWCNPISGHATLYWYQQILGQGPKLLIQFQNNGVVDDSQLPKDRFSAERLKGVDSTLKIQPAKLEDSAVYLCASSPGMGALKAFFGQGTRLTVV.